The 27 T cell receptor beta chains in this list originate from one sample, sequenced in a study of a mutant IDH1 vaccine in newly diagnosed glioma. Time point specified: week 47, end of study. All doses held 300 ug of mutant IDH1 20-mer peptide, with topical imiquimod. Using immunoSEQ multiplex PCR, the repertoire was profiled, and TCRdb retains in-frame clones only, with some absent. The table includes tens of thousands of clones, approximately 89% detected once. Their cognate antigens are unknown. The sample here was PBMCs, taken from a glioma patient whose treatment included an IDH1 peptide vaccine. Every receptor here comes from a man aged 35 to 55 with glioma.

The sample holds one count of this clone. The rearrangement uses TRBV19 and TRBJ1-5, with 7 bases lining up with TRBD1. In germline, CDR1 is LNHDA, CDR2 SQIVND (reference sequence). This CDR3 contains 14 residues. The ends lost 10 bases at V and 5 bases at J; junction bases unmatched: 11. CDR3 sequence reads: CATDRDTGDQPQHF. DNA of the CDR3: TGTGCCACCGACAGGGACACGGGGGATCAGCCCCAGCATTTT.

This chain connects TRBV4-3 to TRBJ2-7; D is unresolved. CDR3 length equals 15 residues. Germline values: CDR1 LGHNA, CDR2 YSLEER. V gave up 3 bases and J gave up 0 bases, with 12 bases separating them. CDR3 protein: CASSQSSDLSYEQYF. CDR3 DNA: TGCGCCAGCAGCCAGAGTTCCGACCTCTCCTACGAGCAGTACTTC.

This clone was detected once. The chain couples TRBV7-2 to TRBJ2-2, with TRBD2 matching over 9 bases. With V trimmed by 5 bases and J by 5 bases, 6 bases remained unmatched. The CDR3 is made up of 15 amino acids. Germline assignment: CDR1 SGHTA and CDR2 FQGNSA. The CDR3 region has the DNA TGTGCCAGCAGCCCCGGGACTAGCAGGACCGGGGAGCTGTTTTTT. Protein product: CASSPGTSRTGELFF.

The CDR3 loop is CSVHSAGEDTQYF. CDR3 nucleotide sequence: TGCAGCGTACACTCAGCTGGGGAGGATACGCAGTATTTT. This chain links TRBV29-1 with TRBJ2-3; D might be TRBD2 (5 bases). There are 13 residues in the CDR3. CDR1 is SQVTM and CDR2 is ANQGSEA in the germline V gene. V was cut by 6 bases and J by 6 bases, with 16 bases left in between.

This clone was seen a handful of times. V gene TRBV10-3 combines with J gene TRBJ1-2, with 10 bases lining up with TRBD1. J lost 5 bases, V lost 2 bases, and 5 bases had no gene match. From germline, CDR1 is ENHRY and CDR2 SYGVKD. This CDR3 region has 15 residues. The CDR3 sequence: CAISESRTGGYGYTF. The CDR3 DNA reads TGTGCCATCAGTGAGAGTCGGACAGGGGGGTATGGCTACACCTTC.

The rearrangement links TRBV4-3 to TRBJ2-3; TRBD2 matches 7 bases. The CDR3 covers 16 residues. Germline CDR1 is LGHNA and CDR2 is YSLEER. The junction had 5 bases not matched to a gene; V was cut back by 1 base and J by 1 base. CDR3 coding DNA: TGCGCCAGCAGCCAAGTGGCGGGAGAAGGCACAGATACGCAGTATTTT. It is translated as CASSQVAGEGTDTQYF.

This clone is judged medium-sized. The chain couples TRBV7-9 to TRBJ1-2; TRBD1 agrees at 7 bases. The length of the CDR3 is 12 residues. J lost 5 bases, V lost 3 bases, and 0 bases had no gene match. From germline, CDR1 is SEHNR and CDR2 FQNEAQ (reference sequence). The CDR3 nucleotides read TGTGCCAGCAGCTTGACAGGGTATGGCTACACCTTC. Translating gives CASSLTGYGYTF.

This sequence joins TRBV27 and TRBJ2-3; TRBD1 aligns across 8 bases. Germline loops: CDR1 MNHEY, CDR2 SMNVEV (reference sequence). The CDR3 has 14 amino acids. Germline trimming cut 6 bases from V and 3 bases from J; bases unmatched to any gene: 5. The CDR3 sequence is CASSRRGLTDTQYF. The CDR3 nucleotides read TGTGCCAGCAGCCGCAGGGGGCTAACAGATACGCAGTATTTT.

This chain joins TRBV10-3 and TRBJ2-1; D assignment may be TRBD1 or TRBD2 (5 bases each). This CDR3 has 13 residues. With 10 bases removed from V and 9 bases from J, the gap between germline ends came to 19 bases. Germline V gene lookup returns CDR1 ENHRY and CDR2 SYGVKD. Here the CDR3 reads CATEGPGGSEQFF. CDR3 nucleotides: TGTGCCACCGAGGGACCCGGAGGTAGTGAGCAGTTCTTC.

This clone was seen a handful of times. This chain connects TRBV5-1 to TRBJ1-4; D is perhaps TRBD1 (5 bases). V gave up 0 bases and J gave up 3 bases, with 12 bases separating them. The CDR3 totals 16 residues. Per germline, CDR1 SGHRS and CDR2 YFSETQ. The CDR3 is CASSLAGTSANEKLFF. Here the CDR3 DNA reads TGCGCCAGCAGCTTGGCCGGGACCTCAGCTAATGAAAAACTGTTTTTT.

On this clone: The germline gene is not matched at one end of the junction; a read error may be the cause. V gene TRBV7-7 combines with J gene TRBJ2-1; TRBD2 might be the D (7 bases). The CDR3 length is 17 residues. CDR1 SSHAT and CDR2 FNYEAQ come from the germline V gene (reference sequence). CDR3 bases: TGTGCTAGCAGCCAGGGGACTATCTGGTCCTTTGACAATGAGCAGTTCTTC. Its translation is CASSQGTIWSFDNEQFF.

J is TRBJ1-2 and V is TRBV7-2; 7 nucleotides align to TRBD1. Germline V gives CDR1 SGHTA, CDR2 FQGNSA. The CDR3 is 15 amino acids. V dropped 1 base and J dropped 4; count of bases not matched to a gene: 6. CDR3 bases: TGTGCCAGCAGCTTAGACAGGGGAGGAGGCTATGGCTACACCTTC. Protein sequence: CASSLDRGGGYGYTF.

In its sample, this clone was seen a few times. The chain carries TRBV25-1 and TRBJ2-7; D is perhaps TRBD2 (5 bases). The CDR3 sequence is 16 residues long. V was cut by 5 bases and J by 3 bases, with 20 bases left in between. Germline-derived CDR1 and CDR2 are MGHDK and SYGVNS. This CDR3 is CASSPTPRGANYEQYF. The CDR3 nucleotides are TGTGCCAGCAGTCCCACCCCTCGGGGAGCAAACTACGAGCAGTACTTC.

V is TRBV27 and J is TRBJ2-1; tentatively, D is TRBD2 (6 bases). The CDR3 sequence is 15 residues long. V was trimmed by 2 bases and J by 10 bases, leaving 18 bases between them. Per the germline V gene, CDR1 is MNHEY and CDR2 is SMNVEV (reference sequence). The DNA for the CDR3 is TGTGCCAGCAGTTTAGGGGCGGGGTGGCCTCGAGAGCAGTTCTTC. It codes for CASSLGAGWPREQFF.

V and J are TRBV11-2 and TRBJ2-7; TRBD2 matches 7 bases. V lost 1 base, J lost 5 bases, and 5 bases stayed unmatched. CDR3 length equals 14 residues. Germline V gives CDR1 SGHAT, CDR2 FQNNGV. CDR3 in DNA: TGTGCCAGCAGCTTAGGGCGGGAGCGACACGAGCAGTACTTC. Its translation is CASSLGRERHEQYF.

The J gene is TRBJ1-1, the V gene TRBV5-1, with unresolved D. Looked up from germline, CDR1 is SGHRS and CDR2 is YFSETQ. V was clipped by 0 bases and J by 11 bases, with 17 bases between them. The CDR3 is 14 amino acids. CDR3 sequence reads: CASSLEGAQASAFF. The CDR3 DNA reads TGCGCCAGCAGCTTGGAAGGTGCGCAGGCCTCGGCTTTCTTT. The entire variable domain, with the rest obtained from reference TRBV5-1 and TRBJ1-1, is as follows: KAGVTQTPRYLIKTRGQQVTLSCSPISGHRSVSWYQQTPGQGLQFLFEYFSETQRNKGNFPGRFSGRQFSNSRSEMNVSTLELGDSALYLCASSLEGAQASAFFGQGTRLTVV.

Sample share makes this clone medium-sized. The chain recombines TRBV29-1 with TRBJ1-3, with D unresolved. The germline V gene encodes CDR1 SQVTM and CDR2 ANQGSEA. The CDR3 covers 10 residues. Trimming cost V 7 bases and J 4 bases, with 5 bases left between them. The CDR3 sequence is CSDPGNTIYF. DNA for the CDR3: TGCAGCGACCCGGGAAACACCATATATTTT.

This CDR3 is CSVRTFYEQYF. The DNA of the CDR3 is TGCAGCGTTAGAACCTTTTACGAGCAGTACTTC. This chain joins TRBV29-1 and TRBJ2-7; D is ambiguous. Germline CDR1 SQVTM, CDR2 ANQGSEA. The V end lost 5 bases, the J end lost 4 bases, and 9 bases lay between the germline ends. This CDR3 has 11 residues.

The chain uses TRBV7-2 and TRBJ2-5; possibly TRBD1 for D (5 bases). The germline V gene has CDR1 SGHTA and CDR2 FQGNSA. V shed 5 bases and J shed 1 base, with 11 bases lying between them. This CDR3 is 14 amino acids long. The CDR3 is CASSRQIIQETQYF. Written as DNA, the CDR3 is TGTGCCAGCAGCCGACAGATAATCCAAGAGACCCAGTACTTC.

V gene TRBV18 combines with J gene TRBJ1-2; TRBD1 matches 9 bases. V dropped 1 base and J dropped 5; count of bases not matched to a gene: 8. The CDR3 loop spans 16 amino acids. The germline CDR1 and CDR2 sequences are KGHSH and LQKENI. The CDR3 sequence: CASSPRSPDRGYGYTF. The CDR3 nucleotides read TGTGCCAGCTCACCACGCTCCCCGGACAGGGGTTATGGCTACACCTTC.

This clone turned up a few times. J is TRBJ1-1 and V is TRBV25-1, with a possible D match to TRBD1 (5 bases). CDR3 length equals 12 residues. Trimming took 1 base from V and 8 from J, leaving 8 bases between them. CDR1 and CDR2 (germline): MGHDK, SYGVNS. The CDR3 bases are TGTGCCAGCAGTGAATGGGGCAGAGAAGCTTTCTTT. Translation: CASSEWGREAFF.

The chain has TRBV7-9 and TRBJ1-2; perhaps TRBD1 as D (6 bases). Trimming took 1 base from V and 8 from J, leaving 20 bases between them. The CDR3 runs to 16 residues. The germline V gene has CDR1 SEHNR and CDR2 FQNEAQ (reference sequence). The CDR3 DNA reads as TGTGCCAGCAGCTTAGATAAGGGGGGCGCCGACCGGGGCTACACCTTC. Its protein product is CASSLDKGGADRGYTF.

The V gene is TRBV19, the J gene TRBJ1-5, with unresolved D. The CDR3 is 15 residues long. Germline V CDR1 and CDR2: LNHDA, SQIVND (reference sequence). V was trimmed by 6 bases and J by 6 bases, leaving 18 bases between them. CDR3 nucleotides: TGTGCCAGTAGCCGCCCGGCCACGACGGGTCAGCCCCAGCATTTT. This codes for CASSRPATTGQPQHF.

This rearrangement joins TRBV14 to TRBJ2-3, with unresolved D. In germline, CDR1 is SGHDN, CDR2 FVKESK. V was clipped by 1 base and J by 6 bases, with 14 bases between them. The CDR3 has 15 residues. CDR3 loop: CASSQVMSGPDTQYF. CDR3 nucleotide sequence: TGTGCCAGCAGCCAAGTTATGTCAGGCCCGGATACGCAGTATTTT. Supplemented by reference TRBV14 and TRBJ2-3, the full variable domain reads EAGVTQFPSHSVIEKGQTVTLRCDPISGHDNLYWYRRVMGKEIKFLLHFVKESKQDESGMPNNRFLAERTGGTYSTLKVQPAELEDSGVYFCASSQVMSGPDTQYFGPGTRLTVL.

J is TRBJ2-3 and V is TRBV5-8; 11 bases agree with TRBD2. Germline V lookup: CDR1 SGHTS, CDR2 YDEGEE. There are 17 residues in the CDR3. V shed 1 base, J shed 4 bases, and the junction held 8 bases outside the gene matches. CDR3 region: CASSLIASGGKADTQYF. CDR3 DNA: TGTGCCAGCAGCTTGATTGCTAGCGGGGGGAAAGCAGATACGCAGTATTTT.

On this clone itself: The junction shows a germline mismatch at one end, possibly a read error. The rearrangement links TRBV6-5 to TRBJ2-7; D might be TRBD1 or TRBD2, each matching 5 bases. This CDR3 has 13 amino acids. Germline lookup yields CDR1 MNHEY and CDR2 SVGAGI. Written as DNA, the CDR3 is TGTGCCGGCAGTTTCAGGGACGTCGACGAGCAGTACTTC. This encodes CAGSFRDVDEQYF.

J is TRBJ2-2 and V is TRBV29-1; 7 nucleotides align to TRBD2. The CDR3 loop spans 15 amino acids. Trimming cost V 7 bases and J 1 base; bases outside gene matches: 9. The germline V gene encodes CDR1 SQVTM and CDR2 ANQGSEA. The CDR3 loop reads CSAGDLAVNTGELFF. CDR3 nucleotide sequence: TGCAGCGCCGGGGATCTAGCGGTGAACACCGGGGAGCTGTTTTTT.